The 30 T cell receptor beta chains listed next were all sequenced from one sample in a study of shared clonotypes between healthy human individuals. Naivety among CD8 cells was defined by CD45RO negativity and positive CCR7 selection, thereby excluding terminally differentiated effector memory CD45RA+ cells. Method: immunoSEQ multiplex PCR; TCRdb's copy keeps in-frame clones and lacks some. The sample records about 2.1 million clones, around 93% being singletons. Sequenced: naive CD8+ T cells from PBMCs. The receptors derive from a man aged 18-30 years in good health. Some clones in this sample may be carry-over from other donors' samples.

The chain links TRBV7-9 to TRBJ2-3; the D is unclear. Deletions cut 3 bases from V and 1 base from J, with 11 bases between. The CDR3 has 15 amino acids. Germline lookup yields CDR1 SEHNR and CDR2 FQNEAQ (reference sequence). The CDR3 here is CASSFTGKRTDTQYF. The CDR3 nucleotides are TGTGCCAGCAGCTTCACGGGTAAACGCACAGATACGCAGTATTTT.

This CDR3 is CSVEGSSGGSYGYTF. In DNA form, the CDR3 reads TGCAGCGTTGAAGGTTCCTCGGGGGGCTCCTATGGCTACACCTTC. The chain links TRBV29-1 to TRBJ1-2; D perhaps matches TRBD1 (6 bases). This CDR3 spans 15 amino acids. The germline V gene has CDR1 SQVTM and CDR2 ANQGSEA. Trimming took 1 base from V and 4 from J, leaving 16 bases between them.

The chain joins TRBV27 to TRBJ2-2, with TRBD1 matching 8 bases. Germline loops: CDR1 MNHEY, CDR2 SMNVEV (reference sequence). This CDR3 is built from 14 residues. J gave up 4 bases and V 8 bases, and 6 bases lay outside the gene matches. CDR3 region: CASEDRVGTGELFF. CDR3 DNA sequence: TGTGCCAGCGAGGACAGGGTGGGCACCGGGGAGCTGTTTTTT.

The V and J genes are TRBV7-3 and TRBJ2-5; unclear D gene. V was shortened by 5 bases and J by 7 bases, with 14 bases between the two germline ends. CDR1 SGHTA and CDR2 FQGTGA come from the germline V gene. The CDR3 runs to 13 residues. For the CDR3, the DNA is TGTGCCAGCAGCCTCAGCCAGGCCTCGACCCAGTACTTC. This sequence encodes CASSLSQASTQYF.

Concerning this clone itself: This sample includes further DNA sequences coding for the same CDR3. This chain joins TRBV19 and TRBJ1-1; D uncertain. Looked up from germline, CDR1 is LNHDA and CDR2 is SQIVND (reference sequence). This CDR3 region has 13 residues. Trimming removed 3 bases at V and 1 base at J, with 6 bases between. The CDR3 sequence: CASSIRENTEAFF. CDR3 DNA: TGTGCCAGTAGTATTCGGGAGAACACTGAAGCTTTCTTT. The complete variable domain, with remaining parts taken from reference TRBV19 and TRBJ1-1, reads DGGITQSPKYLFRKEGQNVTLSCEQNLNHDAMYWYRQDPGQGLRLIYYSQIVNDFQKGDIAEGYSVSREKKESFPLTVTSAQKNPTAFYLCASSIRENTEAFFGQGTRLTVV.

The chain employs TRBV9 and TRBJ1-1; D gene unclear. Germline assignment: CDR1 SGDLS and CDR2 YYNGEE. V shed 6 bases and J shed 3 bases, with 9 bases lying between them. CDR3 length: 12 residues. CDR3 amino acids: CASTPPDTEAFF. DNA for the CDR3: TGTGCCAGCACCCCCCCGGACACTGAAGCTTTCTTT.

This chain uses TRBV7-2 with TRBJ2-2, with TRBD2 identical over 7 bases. There are 16 residues in the CDR3. The germline V gene has CDR1 SGHTA and CDR2 FQGNSA. J gave up 0 bases and V 4 bases, and 5 bases lay outside the gene matches. CDR3 DNA sequence: TGTGCCAGCAGCTCCAGAGCGGGACCGAACACCGGGGAGCTGTTTTTT. This translates into CASSSRAGPNTGELFF.

This clone was observed a few times. The V and J genes are TRBV29-1 and TRBJ1-1; 9 bases map to TRBD1. The length of the CDR3 is 12 residues. CDR1 SQVTM and CDR2 ANQGSEA come from the germline V gene. The trim removed 8 bases at V and 3 bases at J, leaving 4 bases unmatched. Here the CDR3 DNA reads TGCAGCTCAACAGGGGGCTACACTGAAGCTTTCTTT. Protein sequence: CSSTGGYTEAFF.

The chain carries TRBV7-8 and TRBJ2-7, with TRBD2 matching 13 bases. CDR1 is SGHVS and CDR2 is FQNEAQ in the germline V gene. The V and J ends lost 5 bases and 7 bases, in that order; junction bases with no gene match: 5. CDR3 size: 14 residues. CDR3 residues: CASSTSGRAYEQYF. DNA of the CDR3: TGTGCCAGCAGCACTAGCGGGAGGGCTTATGAGCAGTACTTC. The full variable domain, in which reference TRBV7-8 and TRBJ2-7 provide the parts outside the CDR3, is GAGVSQSPRYKVAKRGQDVALRCDPISGHVSLFWYQQALGQGPEFLTYFQNEAQLDKSGLPSDRFFAERPEGSVSTLKIQRTQQEDSAVYLCASSTSGRAYEQYFGPGTRLTVT.

The rearrangement links TRBV5-1 to TRBJ1-5; the D is unclear. Per the germline V gene, CDR1 is SGHRS and CDR2 is YFSETQ. The V gene lost 4 bases and the J gene lost 3 bases, with 11 bases spanning the gap. The CDR3 contains 14 residues. The CDR3 DNA is TGCGCCAGCAGCACAGACCCCCTCAATCAGCCCCAGCATTTT. Protein product: CASSTDPLNQPQHF. The entire variable domain, with the rest obtained from reference TRBV5-1 and TRBJ1-5, is as follows: KAGVTQTPRYLIKTRGQQVTLSCSPISGHRSVSWYQQTPGQGLQFLFEYFSETQRNKGNFPGRFSGRQFSNSRSEMNVSTLELGDSALYLCASSTDPLNQPQHFGDGTRLSIL.

The gene calls are TRBV11-2 and TRBJ2-5; 11 positions agree with TRBD2. V was pared by 5 bases and J by 3 bases, with 5 bases of the junction left unmatched. The CDR3 spans 15 residues. Germline V CDR1 and CDR2: SGHAT, FQNNGV. In DNA, the CDR3 is TGTGCCAGCAGCCCCCCGACTAGCGGGAAAGAGACCCAGTACTTC. As protein: CASSPPTSGKETQYF.

This clone has just a few counts. The V call is TRBV20-1, the J call TRBJ2-1, with a possible D match to TRBD2 (6 bases). Trimming took off 5 bases at V and 9 bases at J, with 11 bases between the two ends. This CDR3 spans 11 amino acids. Germline V gene sequence: CDR1 DFQATT, CDR2 SNEGSKA (reference sequence). In DNA, the CDR3 is TGCAGTGCTTGGGACTGGAGTGAGCAGTTCTTC. Translation gives CSAWDWSEQFF.

V and J are TRBV28 and TRBJ2-7; D ambiguous. The V end lost 2 bases, the J end lost 5 bases, and 19 bases lay between the germline ends. There are 16 residues in the CDR3. The germline gives CDR1 MDHEN, CDR2 SYDVKM. The CDR3 is CASSLASLVLSNEQYF. For the CDR3, the DNA is TGTGCCAGCAGTTTAGCAAGCCTAGTACTTTCCAACGAGCAGTACTTC.

This chain joins TRBV27 and TRBJ2-7; TRBD2 matches 9 bases. The germline CDR1 and CDR2 sequences are MNHEY and SMNVEV (reference sequence). The CDR3 consists of 16 residues. The ends lost 8 bases at V and 1 base at J; junction bases unmatched: 12. The CDR3 sequence is CASSERIAGVSYEQYF. CDR3 DNA sequence: TGTGCCAGCTCCGAGAGGATAGCGGGGGTTTCCTACGAGCAGTACTTC.

This clone was seen a single time. The J gene is TRBJ1-5, the V gene TRBV15, with a tentative D call TRBD1 (5 bases). V lost 8 bases and J lost 4, with 12 bases in between. Germline values: CDR1 LNHNV, CDR2 YYDKDF (reference sequence). The CDR3 is 13 amino acids. This CDR3 is CATQERGNQPQHF. CDR3 DNA: TGTGCCACCCAAGAGCGGGGGAATCAGCCCCAGCATTTT.

This sequence joins TRBV10-3 and TRBJ2-2; D ambiguous. With 8 bases removed from V and 7 bases from J, the gap between germline ends came to 11 bases. This CDR3 spans 12 amino acids. CDR1 and CDR2 from the germline V gene are ENHRY and SYGVKD. The CDR3 DNA is TGTGCCATCGGGCTCGTCGGCGGGGAGCTGTTTTTT. It encodes CAIGLVGGELFF.

This chain connects TRBV15 to TRBJ2-7, with TRBD1 identical over 10 bases. The CDR3 is made up of 14 amino acids. Losses at the gene ends were 8 bases for V and 1 base for J; bases not matched to a gene: 5. From germline, CDR1 is LNHNV and CDR2 YYDKDF (reference sequence). CDR3 in DNA: TGTGCCACCGAACCGGGACAGGGGTCCTACGAGCAGTACTTC. Translation: CATEPGQGSYEQYF.

The chain joins TRBV19 to TRBJ2-1; 7 bases line up with TRBD2. J was trimmed by 2 bases and V by 2 bases; bases with no gene match: 6. This CDR3 has 16 amino acids. CDR1 and CDR2 from the germline V gene are LNHDA and SQIVND (reference sequence). The CDR3 reads CASSITTGGPYNEQFF. Here the CDR3 DNA reads TGTGCCAGTAGTATAACGACGGGAGGCCCCTACAATGAGCAGTTCTTC.

Only one count was recorded for this clone. The rearrangement joins TRBV27 to TRBJ1-2, with D perhaps TRBD1 (6 bases). Germline V gene sequence: CDR1 MNHEY, CDR2 SMNVEV (reference sequence). The CDR3 consists of 15 residues. Trimming shortened V by 4 bases and J by 8 bases, and 20 bases separated the two germline ends. The chain's CDR3 is CASSSTMGAVVGYTF. The DNA for the CDR3 is TGTGCCAGCAGTTCGACGATGGGGGCAGTAGTAGGCTACACCTTC.

The sample holds one count of this clone. The V gene is TRBV5-6, the J gene TRBJ1-2; possible D gene TRBD1, 6 bases. This CDR3 has 12 residues. Germline V gene data show CDR1 as SGHDT and CDR2 as YYEEEE. The V and J ends lost 3 bases and 8 bases respectively, with 11 bases between them. Here the CDR3 DNA reads TGTGCCAGCAGCTGGTGCGGACAGGGCTACACCTTC. This translates into CASSWCGQGYTF. Together with reference TRBV5-6 and TRBJ1-2, the CDR3 gives the full variable domain: DAGVTQSPTHLIKTRGQQVTLRCSPKSGHDTVSWYQQALGQGPQFIFQYYEEEERQRGNFPDRFSGHQFPNYSSELNVNALLLGDSALYLCASSWCGQGYTFGSGTRLTVV.

Worth noting for this clone: Other DNA sequences in this sample translate to the same CDR3. V gene TRBV30 combines with J gene TRBJ1-1, with a tentative D call TRBD1 (5 bases). Germline V CDR1 and CDR2: GTSNPN, SVGIG (reference sequence). This CDR3 is built from 13 residues. V dropped 2 bases and J dropped 2 bases, with 9 bases sitting between them. The CDR3 sequence: CAWSPGRNTEAFF. CDR3 in DNA: TGTGCCTGGAGTCCAGGGCGTAACACTGAAGCTTTCTTT.

The CDR3 spells CAWSQGYTDTQYF. The CDR3 coding sequence is TGTGCCTGGAGTCAGGGGTACACAGATACGCAGTATTTT. The genes are TRBV30 and TRBJ2-3, with D perhaps TRBD1 (6 bases). The CDR3 totals 13 residues. The V gene lost 2 bases and the J gene lost 2 bases, with 8 bases spanning the gap. Germline V gives CDR1 GTSNPN, CDR2 SVGIG (reference sequence).

This clone was counted a single time. This sequence joins TRBV11-2 and TRBJ1-2; tentative D call: TRBD1 (6 bases). V lost 5 bases and J lost 0, with 16 bases in between. CDR1 and CDR2 (germline): SGHAT, FQNNGV. CDR3 length equals 16 residues. DNA for the CDR3: TGTGCCAGCAGCCCCATTCCGGGACAACCTAACTATGGCTACACCTTC. Translated, it gives CASSPIPGQPNYGYTF.

This clone was counted once. This sequence joins TRBV19 and TRBJ2-1, with 9 nucleotides matching TRBD2. This CDR3 is 18 amino acids long. Germline CDR1 is LNHDA and CDR2 is SQIVND (reference sequence). The junction had 11 bases not matched to a gene; V was cut back by 1 base and J by 4 bases. The CDR3 spells CASSIGPRGRAGYNEQFF. CDR3 nucleotides: TGTGCCAGTAGTATAGGCCCACGCGGGAGGGCCGGGTACAATGAGCAGTTCTTC.

CDR3 amino acids: CASTPYYQETQYF. DNA for the CDR3: TGTGCCAGCACCCCCTACTACCAAGAGACCCAGTACTTC. V usage is TRBV27 and J usage is TRBJ2-5, with D hard to call. From germline, CDR1 is MNHEY and CDR2 SMNVEV (reference sequence). V was shortened by 7 bases and J by 0 bases, with 9 bases between the two germline ends. This CDR3 contains 13 residues.

V and J are TRBV28 and TRBJ2-7; D unresolved. Trimming removed 6 bases at V and 1 base at J, with 13 bases between. Germline CDR1 and CDR2: MDHEN and SYDVKM. The CDR3 spans 14 residues. The CDR3 region is CASRPAGYSYEQYF. For the CDR3, the DNA is TGTGCCAGCAGACCCGCAGGTTATTCCTACGAGCAGTACTTC.

The chain recombines TRBV7-2 with TRBJ2-3; 8 nucleotides match TRBD1. V trimming: 1 base; J trimming: 4 bases; junction bases outside the gene matches: 10. Per the germline V gene, CDR1 is SGHTA and CDR2 is FQGNSA. The CDR3 loop spans 17 amino acids. Here the CDR3 reads CASSLVPGTGLADTQYF. In nucleotides, the CDR3 is TGTGCCAGCAGCTTAGTACCCGGGACAGGCCTCGCAGATACGCAGTATTTT.

The chain recombines TRBV4-1 with TRBJ1-2; D gene ambiguous. Germline loops: CDR1 MGHRA, CDR2 YSYEKL. V was trimmed by 5 bases and J by 4 bases, leaving 14 bases between them. The CDR3 sequence is 14 residues long. In DNA form, the CDR3 reads TGCGCCAGCAGCGAACGGACGCTCCCCTATGGCTACACCTTC. This codes for CASSERTLPYGYTF.

This chain connects TRBV29-1 to TRBJ1-2; D might be TRBD1 (6 bases). The CDR3 extends over 12 amino acids. The germline V gene has CDR1 SQVTM and CDR2 ANQGSEA. Trimming left V 6 bases short and J 3 bases short, with 11 bases between. CDR3 sequence (DNA): TGCAGCGTAGACGGACAGTACTATGGCTACACCTTC. Residues: CSVDGQYYGYTF.

This CDR3 reads CASSTGVADTQYF. The CDR3 DNA is TGTGCCAGCAGTACAGGGGTGGCAGATACGCAGTATTTT. The rearrangement links TRBV6-5 to TRBJ2-3, with 7 bases matching TRBD1. The CDR3 spans 13 residues. J was trimmed by 4 bases and V by 5 bases; bases with no gene match: 3. Germline V gives CDR1 MNHEY, CDR2 SVGAGI.